This T cell receptor beta chain comes out of a study of blood T cells in healthy people across ages. The second PCR ran roughly 7 to 12 cycles with a sample-barcoded 5' primer and J-beta primers. Every single cDNA molecule received a tag from a template-switch adaptor with 12 random nucleotides. TCRdb re-called the 5' RACE reads with MiXCR, one entry per CDR3 protein. Of hundreds of thousands of distinct CDR3 sequences detected, roughly three fifths appear once; the ten largest clones hold roughly 25%. The CDR3 covers 17 residues. Germline CDR1 LGHNA, CDR2 YNFKEQ. V lost 0 bases, J lost 7 bases, and 10 bases stayed unmatched. This clonotype was detected once.

The chain uses TRBV4-2 and TRBJ2-2; TRBD1 agrees at 8 bases. This receptor was taken from a man aged 40-49 years in good health. The sample comprised blood. This CDR3 is CASSQDRDRGRSGELFF. DNA of the CDR3: TGTGCCAGCAGCCAAGATCGCGACAGGGGACGAAGCGGGGAGCTGTTTTTT.